Listed below are T cell receptor beta chains from one sample, sequenced in a study of cytomegalovirus exposure and HLA in healthy donors. The table came from immunoSEQ multiplex PCR; TCRdb's copy has only in-frame clones and leaves some out. The table records under 200,000 clones, 87% of them present only once. The sequenced sample was PBMCs. All receptors come from a boy aged 2 to 9 in good health and CMV-seronegative. Both conserved end residues are part of each CDR3. The order of the fields is V gene, D gene, J gene, clone size, CDR3 protein, CDR3 DNA. D genes are given only for firm matches. Expanded clones are given a class, and other clones once, few, many or no size at all.

>TRBV6-5|NA|TRBJ2-7|NA
CASSPTASSYEQYF
TGTGCCAGCAGCCCGACAGCGAGCTCCTACGAGCAGTACTTC
>TRBV19|TRBD1|TRBJ1-1|NA
CASRTGGTEAFF
TGTGCCAGTAGAACAGGGGGCACTGAAGCTTTCTTT
>TRBV11-3|NA|TRBJ1-1|NA
CASSLTGSGTEAFF
TGTGCCAGCAGCTTAACAGGGAGTGGCACTGAAGCTTTCTTT
>TRBV7-3|NA|TRBJ1-1|NA
CASSLTRGGAEAFF
TGTGCCAGCAGCTTAACGCGAGGCGGCGCTGAAGCTTTCTTT
>TRBV11-2|NA|TRBJ2-2|NA
CASSPSGTGELFF
TGTGCCAGCAGCCCAAGCGGCACCGGGGAGCTGTTTTTT
>TRBV7-2|NA|TRBJ1-4|NA
CASSFSATNEKLFF
TGTGCCAGCAGCTTTAGTGCAACTAATGAAAAACTGTTTTTT
>TRBV11-3|TRBD2|TRBJ2-1|NA
CASSLGLAGANLRSYNEQFF
TGTGCCAGCAGCTTAGGCCTAGCGGGGGCAAACCTCCGCTCCTACAATGAGCAGTTCTTC
>TRBV6-1|NA|TRBJ1-1|NA
CASPRGEDTEAFF
TGTGCCAGCCCCAGGGGAGAAGACACTGAAGCTTTCTTT
>TRBV5-1|TRBD1|TRBJ2-1|few
CASSALTGWDEQFF
TGCGCCAGCAGCGCGTTGACAGGGTGGGATGAGCAGTTCTTC
>TRBV5-5|TRBD1|TRBJ2-7|NA
CASSFSAGGANAYEQYF
TGTGCCAGCAGCTTCTCAGCAGGGGGCGCGAACGCCTACGAGCAGTACTTC
>TRBV7-9|NA|TRBJ1-1|NA
CASSLVEEAFF
TGTGCCAGCAGCTTAGTGGAGGAAGCTTTCTTT
>TRBV30|TRBD1|TRBJ1-4|NA
CAWTAGTAGKLFF
TGTGCCTGGACAGCCGGGACAGCCGGAAAACTGTTTTTT
>TRBV28|NA|TRBJ2-5|NA
CASSRGKETQYF
TGTGCCAGCAGTAGGGGGAAGGAGACCCAGTACTTC
>TRBV4-1|TRBD1|TRBJ2-7|NA
CASSHDHRGNYEQYF
TGCGCCAGCAGCCACGATCACAGGGGTAACTACGAGCAGTACTTC
>TRBV7-8|TRBD2|TRBJ2-1|NA
CASSGLAGGARNEQFF
TGTGCCAGCAGCGGTTTAGCGGGGGGGGCCAGGAATGAGCAGTTCTTC
>TRBV27|TRBD2|TRBJ2-1|NA
CASTKAGPDNEQFF
TGTGCCAGCACGAAAGCGGGACCAGACAATGAGCAGTTCTTC
>TRBV6-1|TRBD2|TRBJ2-7|NA
CASSAPLAGGTYEQYF
TGTGCCAGCAGTGCCCCCCTAGCGGGAGGTACCTACGAGCAGTACTTC
>TRBV18|NA|TRBJ1-2|NA
CASSPVGDYGYTF
TGTGCCAGCTCACCGGTCGGAGACTATGGCTACACCTTC
>TRBV2|NA|TRBJ2-7|NA
CASSGIYEGLSYEQYF
TGTGCCAGCAGTGGAATCTATGAAGGACTTTCCTACGAGCAGTACTTC
>TRBV2|TRBD1|TRBJ2-5|NA
CASSDRAQETQYF
TGTGCCAGCAGCGACAGGGCTCAAGAGACCCAGTACTTC
>TRBV7-9|TRBD1|TRBJ1-2|NA
CASSLGQYNYGYTF
TGTGCCAGCAGCTTGGGACAGTATAACTATGGCTACACCTTC
>TRBV11-1|TRBD1|TRBJ1-1|NA
CASSPGQGFEAFF
TGTGCCAGCAGCCCGGGACAGGGGTTTGAAGCTTTCTTT
>TRBV9|NA|TRBJ1-3|NA
CASSVVGGRSANSGNTIYF
TGTGCCAGCAGCGTAGTCGGGGGGCGTTCGGCGAACTCTGGAAACACCATATATTTT
>TRBV18|NA|TRBJ1-1|NA
CASSPRPGETEAFF
TGTGCCAGCTCCCCAAGGCCGGGAGAAACTGAAGCTTTCTTT
>TRBV5-1|NA|TRBJ2-3|NA
CASSLASGVGDTQYF
TGCGCCAGCAGCTTGGCGTCCGGGGTAGGAGATACGCAGTATTTT
>TRBV30|NA|TRBJ2-3|few
CAWSVIVRTDTQYF
TGTGCCTGGAGTGTCATCGTCAGGACAGATACGCAGTATTTT
>TRBV29-1|TRBD1|TRBJ1-4|NA
CSAPRDSYNEKLFF
TGCAGCGCCCCTCGGGACAGCTATAATGAAAAACTGTTTTTT
>TRBV19|NA|TRBJ2-7|few
CASSLGNQQYF
TGTGCCAGTAGTCTTGGCAATCAGCAGTACTTC
>TRBV28|NA|TRBJ1-2|NA
CASSPGEGYTF
TGTGCCAGCAGTCCAGGGGAAGGCTACACCTTC
>TRBV27|TRBD1|TRBJ2-7|NA
CASSFVPTGGYEQYF
TGTGCCAGCAGTTTCGTCCCGACAGGGGGCTACGAGCAGTACTTC
>TRBV6-6|NA|TRBJ1-1|NA
CASPRTQNTEAFF
TGTGCCAGTCCGAGAACCCAGAACACTGAAGCTTTCTTT
>TRBV9|TRBD2|TRBJ2-5|NA
CASSVDPSGGTQETQYF
TGTGCCAGCAGCGTAGATCCTAGCGGGGGAACTCAAGAGACCCAGTACTTC
>TRBV9|NA|TRBJ1-1|NA
CASSDLQGPLTMNTEAFF
TGTGCCAGCAGCGACCTGCAGGGGCCCCTTACTATGAACACTGAAGCTTTCTTT
>TRBV4-1|TRBD1|TRBJ2-1|NA
CASSPRQGAHNEQFF
TGCGCCAGCAGCCCAAGACAGGGGGCTCACAATGAGCAGTTCTTC
>TRBV29-1|TRBD2|TRBJ2-3|NA
CSVSASGIIHTDTQYF
TGCAGCGTTTCGGCTAGCGGGATCATACACACAGATACGCAGTATTTT
>TRBV7-8|NA|TRBJ1-2|NA
CASSLVSSGNYGYTF
TGTGCCAGCAGCTTAGTAAGTTCAGGAAACTATGGCTACACCTTC
>TRBV10-3|NA|TRBJ2-1|NA
CAISDPRIAIDEQFF
TGTGCCATCAGTGACCCGAGGATAGCTATCGATGAGCAGTTCTTC
>TRBV5-1|NA|TRBJ2-7|NA
CASSPPFKGAGEQYF
TGCGCCAGCAGCCCACCCTTCAAGGGGGCGGGGGAGCAGTACTTC
>TRBV29-1|TRBD1|TRBJ2-5|NA
CSVELQGETQYF
TGCAGCGTTGAACTACAGGGGGAGACCCAGTACTTC
>TRBV5-1|NA|TRBJ1-3|NA
CASSLVEGPTGNTIYF
TGCGCCAGCAGCTTGGTGGAGGGGCCAACTGGAAACACCATATATTTT
>TRBV7-9|NA|TRBJ2-1|NA
CASSPGSSTGEQFF
TGTGCCAGCAGCCCTGGGTCTTCTACAGGAGAGCAGTTCTTC